These T cell receptor beta chains were read from a single sample in a study of graft-versus-host responses after intestinal transplantation. Their antigens are not known. Produced via immunoSEQ multiplex PCR; TCRdb's table is partial and in-frame only. The sample lists roughly 80,000 clones, around nine tenths occurring once. The sequencing here drew on unstimulated CD8+ T cells sorted from spleen or lymph node cells, taken before transplant. All receptors come from a human donor who was the organ donor for an intestinal transplant. The CDR3 runs from the conserved cysteine through the conserved F or W. The order of the fields is J gene, D gene, clone size, V gene, CDR3 DNA, CDR3 protein. The D gene is left open where the match is weak. Part of the rows lack a size; the others show once, few, many or a class for expanded clones.

>TRBJ2-2|TRBD2|.|TRBV6-4
TGTGCCAGCAGTGACACAGGACTAGCGGGGAACACCGGGGAGCTGTTTTTT
CASSDTGLAGNTGELFF
>TRBJ1-5|.|.|TRBV10-3
TGTGCCATCAGTGGACAGGAGAATCAGCCCCAGCATTTT
CAISGQENQPQHF
>TRBJ2-7|.|.|TRBV7-8
TGTGCCAGCAGCGATACCTACGAGCAGTACTTC
CASSDTYEQYF
>TRBJ1-2|TRBD1|.|TRBV29-1
TGCAGCGTTTACTTAGTTCCGCAACAGGGGATTTATGGCTACACCTTC
CSVYLVPQQGIYGYTF
>TRBJ2-2|TRBD1|.|TRBV14
TGTGCCAGCAGCCAATCCGAAATCAATACACCGGGACAGGGCACCGGGGAGCTGTTTTTT
CASSQSEINTPGQGTGELFF
>TRBJ2-2|.|.|TRBV30
TGTGCCTGGAGTGTAGCCGCTGGGGAGCTGTTTTTT
CAWSVAAGELFF
>TRBJ1-5|.|.|TRBV19
TGTGCCAGTAGTATATATCCCGCGTATAGCAATCAGCCCCAGCATTTT
CASSIYPAYSNQPQHF
>TRBJ1-4|.|.|TRBV7-7
TGTGCCAGCAGCCCAACCGGGGCAACTAATGAAAAACTGTTTTTT
CASSPTGATNEKLFF
>TRBJ1-2|.|.|TRBV27
TGTGCCAGCAGCAGGGACAAAGGAAACTATGGCTACACCTTC
CASSRDKGNYGYTF
>TRBJ1-2|TRBD1|.|TRBV2
TGTGCCAGCAGTGGGACAGGGAACTATGGCTACACCTTC
CASSGTGNYGYTF
>TRBJ2-1|.|medium-sized|TRBV6-5
TGTGCCAGCAGTTACCGGGACTACAATGAGCAGTTCTTC
CASSYRDYNEQFF
>TRBJ2-2|TRBD1|.|TRBV4-1
TGCGCCAGCAGCCAGGACAGGGGATGGGCCGGGGAGCTGTTTTTT
CASSQDRGWAGELFF
>TRBJ1-1|TRBD1|.|TRBV27
TGTGCCAGCAGTCTGACGACAGGGGGAACTGAAGCTTTCTTT
CASSLTTGGTEAFF
>TRBJ2-2|.|.|TRBV28
TGTGCCAGCAGGGAGGGGTACACCGGGGAGCTGTTTTTT
CASREGYTGELFF
>TRBJ1-1|.|.|TRBV6-5
TGTGCCAGCAGTGGCCTAGTGAACACTGAAGCTTTCTTT
CASSGLVNTEAFF
>TRBJ2-2|TRBD1|.|TRBV30
TGTGCCTGGAGTCTACAGGGGTGGGATACCGGGGAGCTGTTTTTT
CAWSLQGWDTGELFF
>TRBJ2-2|.|.|TRBV19
TGTGCCAGTAGTATAGGAAGGAACACCGGGGAGCTGTTTTTT
CASSIGRNTGELFF
>TRBJ2-6|.|.|TRBV4-1
TGCGCCAGCAGCCAGCACCCGGGAGTCAGCTCTGGGGCCAACGTCCTGACTTTC
CASSQHPGVSSGANVLTF
>TRBJ1-1|TRBD1|.|TRBV5-5
TGTGCCAGCACCCCGAGGGACAGGGCGAACACTGAAGCTTTCTTT
CASTPRDRANTEAFF
>TRBJ2-1|TRBD2|.|TRBV19
TGTGCCAGTAGTATTACTAGCGGGAACAATGAGCAGTTCTTC
CASSITSGNNEQFF
>TRBJ2-3|.|.|TRBV28
TGTGCCAGCAGTTCCCCCGGAGCCGGTCTGGAGGGTACGCAGTATTTT
CASSSPGAGLEGTQYF
>TRBJ1-1|.|.|TRBV10-1
TGCGCCAGCAGTACAGGGTTTAGGGACACTGAAGCTTTCTTT
CASSTGFRDTEAFF
>TRBJ2-5|TRBD2|once|TRBV15
TGTGCCACCAGCGGCGGACTAGCGGGGCTCCAAGAGACCCAGTACTTC
CATSGGLAGLQETQYF
>TRBJ1-4|.|.|TRBV14
TGTGCCAGCAGCCAAGTACAGTTTAATGAAAAACTGTTTTTT
CASSQVQFNEKLFF
>TRBJ2-2|.|.|TRBV2
TGTGCCACCAGGGGTCCCACCGGGGAGCTGTTTTTT
CATRGPTGELFF
>TRBJ1-2|.|.|TRBV4-1
TGCGCCAGCAGCCAAGTGCCTGGGGACCTTACAGGGACCTATGGCTACACCTTC
CASSQVPGDLTGTYGYTF
>TRBJ2-7|.|once|TRBV28
TGTGCCAGCAGTCAAGAACAGGTAGGCGTCTACGAGCAGTACTTC
CASSQEQVGVYEQYF
>TRBJ2-1|.|.|TRBV21-1
TGTGCCAGCGACCCGGGACAATTCGTCTTC
CASDPGQFVF
>TRBJ2-1|.|once|TRBV7-9
TGTGCCAGCAGCTTAGCGGTGTGGCTAGTCGGGGCACACAATGAGCAGTTCTTC
CASSLAVWLVGAHNEQFF
>TRBJ2-7|TRBD1|.|TRBV19
TGTGCCAGTAGCAGGGGGCCCGTTGAGGGCGAGCAGTACTTC
CASSRGPVEGEQYF
>TRBJ2-1|TRBD2|.|TRBV5-1
TGCGCCAGCAGCCCGATTAGCGGGGGGGCTTGGGAGCAGTTCTTC
CASSPISGGAWEQFF
>TRBJ1-1|.|.|TRBV6-1
TGTGCCAGCTCCCCGAGGAACACTGAAGCTTTCTTT
CASSPRNTEAFF
>TRBJ1-2|.|medium-sized|TRBV4-2
TGTGCCAGCAGCCAAGATGGAGGAGGTTACTATGGCTACACCTTC
CASSQDGGGYYGYTF
>TRBJ2-3|TRBD2|many|TRBV6-1
TGTGCCAGCAGTGAAGCGCGGGGGGGCACAGATACGCAGTATTTT
CASSEARGGTDTQYF
>TRBJ1-3|.|.|TRBV7-9
TGTGCCAGCAGCTCACCCCTAGACGGGTCCGGAAACACCATATATTTT
CASSSPLDGSGNTIYF
>TRBJ1-1|.|.|TRBV28
TGTGCCAGCAGTTTAGAGGGAATAGGCACTGAAGCTTTCTTT
CASSLEGIGTEAFF
>TRBJ2-3|.|.|TRBV6-4
TGTGCCAGCAGTGACCGGGGCACAGATACGCAGTATTTT
CASSDRGTDTQYF
>TRBJ2-7|TRBD1|.|TRBV6-6
TGTGCCAGCAGTTACGTGGACAGGCAAGAGCAGTACTTC
CASSYVDRQEQYF
>TRBJ2-1|TRBD2|.|TRBV30
TGTGCCTGGAGTGCTAGCGGGTACCCGAGCTCCTACAATGAGCAGTTCTTC
CAWSASGYPSSYNEQFF
>TRBJ2-3|TRBD2|.|TRBV6-1
TGTGCCAGCAGTCTATCTAGCGGGGGGGCCGATACGCAGTATTTT
CASSLSSGGADTQYF
>TRBJ1-1|TRBD1|.|TRBV5-1
TGCGCCAGCAGCCCGGGGACAGGGCGAACTGAAGCTTTCTTT
CASSPGTGRTEAFF
>TRBJ2-5|.|.|TRBV10-3
TGTGCCATCAGTGAGTCCGTAGAGTACCAAGAGACCCAGTACTTC
CAISESVEYQETQYF
>TRBJ1-1|TRBD1|.|TRBV6-5
TGTGCCCTTCGGGACAGGGGGTATGCGAACACTGAAGCTTTCTTT
CALRDRGYANTEAFF
>TRBJ1-1|.|few|TRBV2
TGTGCCAGCAGTGAAGCGGGGGTTGGGAACACTGAAGCTTTCTTT
CASSEAGVGNTEAFF
>TRBJ2-5|TRBD2|.|TRBV2
TGTGCCAGCAACGGACTAGCGGAACGTACCCGCCAAGAGACCCAGTACTTC
CASNGLAERTRQETQYF
>TRBJ1-2|.|.|TRBV27
TGTGCCAGCGGGGCCTTGCGGGGGGTGGACCCCTATGGCTACACCTTC
CASGALRGVDPYGYTF
>TRBJ2-1|TRBD2|.|TRBV5-1
TGCGCCAGCAGCGAGGGGACTAGTGTGGGAGGTGAGCAGTTCTTC
CASSEGTSVGGEQFF
>TRBJ2-1|.|.|TRBV7-9
TGTGCCAGCAGCTTATTTTGGGGCGAAGAAATAGATGAGCAGTTCTTC
CASSLFWGEEIDEQFF
>TRBJ2-3|.|.|TRBV5-6
TGTGCCAGCAACCTGGTAGGACTTGCCAGCACAGATACGCAGTATTTT
CASNLVGLASTDTQYF
>TRBJ2-7|.|.|TRBV5-1
TGCGCCAGCAGCTTGTCGGGTTCCTCCTACGAGCAGTACTTC
CASSLSGSSYEQYF
>TRBJ1-5|.|.|TRBV28
TGTGCCAGCAGCCCCAGGGGTTTCAAGCCCCAGCATTTT
CASSPRGFKPQHF
>TRBJ1-6|TRBD1|.|TRBV15
TGTGCCACCAGCTCGTTCGCAGGGGGGCAATCACCCCTCCACTTT
CATSSFAGGQSPLHF
>TRBJ2-3|.|.|TRBV4-1
TGCGCCAGCAGCCAAGAAAGGGGGGGCAGCACAGATACGCAGTATTTT
CASSQERGGSTDTQYF
>TRBJ2-7|TRBD1|.|TRBV6-1
TGTGCCAGCAGTGAAGCGTCGACAGGGATGTCGTACGAGCAGTACTTC
CASSEASTGMSYEQYF
>TRBJ1-2|.|.|TRBV4-1
TGCGCCAGCAGCCAAGGACTCGGATTTTATGGCTACACCTTC
CASSQGLGFYGYTF
>TRBJ1-1|.|few|TRBV6-6
TGTGCCAGCACAATAGCGAGGGTAACTTTCTTT
CASTIARVTFF